The clone carrying this TCR beta chain occurred once. Its target is unknown. With 60 Vbeta and 13 Jbeta primers, the PCR was carried out. Profiled with immunoSEQ multiplex PCR; TCRdb holds only in-frame clones, not every one. The sample has roughly 190,000 clones; around four fifths are singletons. V lost 2 bases and J lost 3; bases outside the gene matches: 3. The CDR3 length is 15 residues. From germline, CDR1 is SGHNT and CDR2 YENEEA. This specimen belongs to a study of cytomegalovirus exposure and HLA in healthy donors. Findings of the study overall: Per a prior analysis, the majority of TCR beta V segments were productive roughly 90% or roughly 30% of the time.

The source material was PBMCs. The receptor comes from a woman in her fifties or sixties in good health and CMV-seropositive. This chain links TRBV11-3 with TRBJ2-2; 7 bases agree with TRBD2. The CDR3 nucleotides are TGTGCCAGCAGCTTAATGGGGGGGGACACCGGGGAGCTGTTTTTT. It encodes CASSLMGGDTGELFF.